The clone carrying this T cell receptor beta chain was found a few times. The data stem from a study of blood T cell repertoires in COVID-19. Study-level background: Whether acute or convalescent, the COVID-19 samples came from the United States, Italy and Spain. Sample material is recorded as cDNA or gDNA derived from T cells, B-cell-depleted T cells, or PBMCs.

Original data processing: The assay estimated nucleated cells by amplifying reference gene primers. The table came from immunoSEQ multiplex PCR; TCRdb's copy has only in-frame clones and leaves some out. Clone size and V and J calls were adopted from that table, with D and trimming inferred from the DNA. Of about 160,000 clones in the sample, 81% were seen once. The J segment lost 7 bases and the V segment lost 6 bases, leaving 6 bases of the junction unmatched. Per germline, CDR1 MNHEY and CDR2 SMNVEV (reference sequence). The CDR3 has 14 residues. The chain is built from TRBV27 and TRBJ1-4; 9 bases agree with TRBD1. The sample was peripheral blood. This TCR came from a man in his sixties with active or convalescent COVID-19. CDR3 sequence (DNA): TGTGCCAGCAGCCGGACAGGGGAGGGTGAAAAACTGTTTTTT. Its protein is CASSRTGEGEKLFF.